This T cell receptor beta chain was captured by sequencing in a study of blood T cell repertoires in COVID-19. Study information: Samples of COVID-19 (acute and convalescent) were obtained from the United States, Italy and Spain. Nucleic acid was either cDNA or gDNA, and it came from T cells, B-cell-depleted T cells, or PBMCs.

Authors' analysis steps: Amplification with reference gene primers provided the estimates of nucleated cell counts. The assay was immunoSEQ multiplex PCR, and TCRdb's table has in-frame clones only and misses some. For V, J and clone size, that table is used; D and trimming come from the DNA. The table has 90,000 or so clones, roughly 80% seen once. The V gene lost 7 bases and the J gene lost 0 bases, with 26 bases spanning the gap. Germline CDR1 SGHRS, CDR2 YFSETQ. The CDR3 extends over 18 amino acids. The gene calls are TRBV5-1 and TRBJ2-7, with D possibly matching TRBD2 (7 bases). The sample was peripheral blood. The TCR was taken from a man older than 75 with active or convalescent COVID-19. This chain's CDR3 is CASSLAAAGASFSYEQYF. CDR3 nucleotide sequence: TGCGCCAGCTCCCTGGCGGCGGCGGGGGCCTCGTTCTCCTACGAGCAGTACTTC.